This T cell receptor (beta chain) was documented in a study of cytomegalovirus exposure and HLA in healthy donors. Overall study findings and caveats: There were some public TCRs occurring in many donors, but most TCR sequences were rare.

The CDR3 has 13 residues. V lost 6 bases, J lost 4 bases, and 12 bases lay in between. Germline V lookup: CDR1 MDHEN, CDR2 SYDVKM. Worth noting for this clone: Its target is unknown.

The primer mix had 60 Vbeta and 13 Jbeta primers. The method was immunoSEQ multiplex PCR; TCRdb's version includes in-frame clones alone and lacks a portion of them. This sample's clone table lists approximately 120,000 clones. The chain has TRBV28 and TRBJ1-2; D may be TRBD1 (5 bases). Specimen: PBMCs. The clonotype was recovered from a man in his late teens or twenties in good health and CMV-seronegative. CDR3 in amino acids: CASRGASGYGYTF. As DNA, the CDR3 is TGTGCCAGCAGAGGGGCCTCGGGCTATGGCTACACCTTC.